These 10 T cell receptor beta chains originate from one sample sequenced in a study of T cell clusters in autoimmune cytopenias. About 37,500 genome equivalents of blood DNA were amplified for TRB. Multiplex touch-down PCR amplified TRB using TRB-A and TRB-B pools in one tube. Using the multiplex PCR reads, TCRdb records one entry per CDR3 protein without DNA. Recorded for this sample: about 4,400 distinct CDR3 sequences. Material: peripheral blood. Receptors originate from a human donor with an autoimmune cytopenia or autoimmune hepatitis (not recorded which).

The rearrangement links TRBV19 to TRBJ2-5; TCRdb returns TRBD2, unconfirmable since there is no DNA. CDR1 and CDR2 from the germline V gene are LNHDA and SQIVND (reference sequence). This CDR3 spans 15 amino acids. CDR3 protein: CASSMEAGVVETQYF.

The rearrangement uses TRBV20-1 and TRBJ2-5; TCRdb calls TRBD1, which cannot be checked without DNA. The CDR3 has 14 amino acids. The germline gives CDR1 DFQATT, CDR2 SNEGSKA (reference sequence). CDR3 amino acids: CSAGGWGRLETQYF.

In terms of frequency, this clonotype is medium-sized (0.01 to 0.1%). The chain joins TRBV6-5 to TRBJ2-7. There are 13 residues in the CDR3. Germline V gene data show CDR1 as MNHEY and CDR2 as SVGAGI. The CDR3 loop reads CASRETVTDEQYF.

Frequency places this clonotype as medium-sized (0.01 to 0.1%). J is TRBJ2-7 and V is TRBV6-2 or TRBV6-3; no DNA is available, so the TRBD2 call from TCRdb remains unchecked. Germline V gene sequence: CDR1 MNHEY, CDR2 SVGEGT. This CDR3 region has 13 residues. This chain's CDR3 is CASRPGPNYEQYF.

The V and J genes are TRBV10-3 and TRBJ1-1; TCRdb calls TRBD1, which cannot be checked without DNA. Germline V gives CDR1 ENHRY, CDR2 SYGVKD. CDR3 length equals 14 residues. CDR3 in amino acids: CASRDTGLITEAFF.

This clonotype shows up as medium-sized by frequency. The chain couples TRBV19 to TRBJ1-5; without DNA, the TCRdb call of TRBD1 cannot be checked. Germline V gives CDR1 LNHDA, CDR2 SQIVND (reference sequence). The CDR3 has 14 residues. The CDR3 sequence is CASRDRPSNQPQHF.

The V gene is TRBV6-5, the J gene TRBJ2-6; there is no DNA to check the TCRdb D call of TRBD1. CDR1 and CDR2 (germline): MNHEY, SVGAGI. The CDR3 is made up of 14 amino acids. The CDR3 loop reads CASSRASGANVLTF.

By frequency, this clonotype registers large (0.1 to 1%). The chain links TRBV19 to TRBJ2-2; TCRdb returns TRBD2, unconfirmable since there is no DNA. The CDR3 has 15 residues. Germline V gene sequence: CDR1 LNHDA, CDR2 SQIVND (reference sequence). The CDR3 loop is CASRVSGFTTGELFF.

The genes are TRBV6-2 or TRBV6-3 and TRBJ2-5; TCRdb designates TRBD1, a call that cannot be tested without DNA. The CDR3 covers 14 residues. Germline-derived CDR1 and CDR2 are MNHEY and SVGEGT. CDR3 in amino acids: CASINDRVEETQYF.

This clonotype counts as large by frequency. The V and J genes are TRBV30 and TRBJ2-7; the D call from TCRdb, TRBD1, cannot be confirmed without DNA. This CDR3 comprises 14 residues. Germline CDR1 GTSNPN, CDR2 SVGIG (reference sequence). CDR3 sequence reads: CAWSGPPGSYEQYF.